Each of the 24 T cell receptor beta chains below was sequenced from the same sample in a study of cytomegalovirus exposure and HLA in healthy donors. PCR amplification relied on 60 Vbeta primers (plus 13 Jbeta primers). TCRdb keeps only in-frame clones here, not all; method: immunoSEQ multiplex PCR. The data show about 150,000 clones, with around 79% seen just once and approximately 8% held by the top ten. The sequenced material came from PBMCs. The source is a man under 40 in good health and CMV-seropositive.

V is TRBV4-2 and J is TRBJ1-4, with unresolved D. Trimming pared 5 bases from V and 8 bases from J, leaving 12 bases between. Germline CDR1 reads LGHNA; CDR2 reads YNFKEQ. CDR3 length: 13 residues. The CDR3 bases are TGTGCCAGCAGCTCTAGGGAGGGAGAAAAACTGTTTTTT. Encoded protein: CASSSREGEKLFF.

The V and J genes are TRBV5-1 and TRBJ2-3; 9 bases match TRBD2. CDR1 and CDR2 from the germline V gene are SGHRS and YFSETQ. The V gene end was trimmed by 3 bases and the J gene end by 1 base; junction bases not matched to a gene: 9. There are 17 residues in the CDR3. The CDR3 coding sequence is TGCGCCAGCAGCTCCACTAGCGGGCCGTCGGGCACAGATACGCAGTATTTT. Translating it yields CASSSTSGPSGTDTQYF.

This CDR3 reads CASSPSGTDGEQYF. The CDR3 DNA is TGTGCCAGCTCACCCTCCGGGACAGATGGGGAGCAGTACTTC. V usage is TRBV18 and J usage is TRBJ2-7; 7 bases line up with TRBD1. V lost 3 bases to trimming and J lost 7 bases; unmatched junction nucleotides: 9. Germline loops: CDR1 KGHSH, CDR2 LQKENI. The length of the CDR3 is 14 residues.

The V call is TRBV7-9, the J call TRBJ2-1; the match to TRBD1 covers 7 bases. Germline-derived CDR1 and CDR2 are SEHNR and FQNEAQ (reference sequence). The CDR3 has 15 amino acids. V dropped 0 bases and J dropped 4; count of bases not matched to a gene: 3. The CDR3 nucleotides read TGTGCCAGCAGCTTAGCCTCGGGACAGTACAATGAGCAGTTCTTC. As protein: CASSLASGQYNEQFF.

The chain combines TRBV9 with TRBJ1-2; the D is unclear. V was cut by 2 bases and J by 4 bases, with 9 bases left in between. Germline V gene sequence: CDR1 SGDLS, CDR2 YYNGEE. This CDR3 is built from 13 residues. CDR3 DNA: TGTGCCAGCAGCGTGGAGGGAAGCTATGGCTACACCTTC. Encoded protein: CASSVEGSYGYTF. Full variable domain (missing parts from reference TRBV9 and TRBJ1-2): DSGVTQTPKHLITATGQRVTLRCSPRSGDLSVYWYQQSLDQGLQFLIQYYNGEERAKGNILERFSAQQFPDLHSELNLSSLELGDSALYFCASSVEGSYGYTFGSGTRLTVV.

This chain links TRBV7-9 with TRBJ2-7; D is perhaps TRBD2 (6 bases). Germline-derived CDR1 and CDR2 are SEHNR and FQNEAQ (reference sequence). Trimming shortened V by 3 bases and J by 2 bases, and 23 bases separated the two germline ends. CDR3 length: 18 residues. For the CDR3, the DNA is TGTGCCAGCAGCTTCGTTGCCGAGGCGGGACGGAACGCCTACGAGCAGTACTTC. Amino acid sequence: CASSFVAEAGRNAYEQYF.

CDR3 sequence reads: CASSPQPPGTLYNEQFF. The CDR3 DNA follows: TGTGCCAGCAGCCCGCAACCCCCCGGGACTTTATACAATGAGCAGTTCTTC. The V and J genes are TRBV7-9 and TRBJ2-1, with D perhaps matching TRBD2 (6 bases). V was clipped by 5 bases and J by 4 bases, with 21 bases between them. The CDR3 runs 17 residues. Germline CDR1 is SEHNR and CDR2 is FQNEAQ (reference sequence). Drawing the rest from reference TRBV7-9 and TRBJ2-1, the complete variable domain is DTGVSQNPRHKITKRGQNVTFRCDPISEHNRLYWYRQTLGQGPEFLTYFQNEAQLEKSRLLSDRFSAERPKGSFSTLEIQRTEQGDSAMYLCASSPQPPGTLYNEQFFGPGTRLTVL.

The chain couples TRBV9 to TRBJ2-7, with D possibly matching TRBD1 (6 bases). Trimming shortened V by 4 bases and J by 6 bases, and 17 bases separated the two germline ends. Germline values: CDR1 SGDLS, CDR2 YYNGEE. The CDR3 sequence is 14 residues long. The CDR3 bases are TGTGCCAGCAGCCCGCGGACAGACGGCCGCGAGCAGTACTTC. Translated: CASSPRTDGREQYF.

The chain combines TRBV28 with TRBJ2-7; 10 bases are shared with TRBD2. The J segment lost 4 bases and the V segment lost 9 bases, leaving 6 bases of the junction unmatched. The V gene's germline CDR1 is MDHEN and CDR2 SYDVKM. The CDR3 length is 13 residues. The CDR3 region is CASRTSGPYEQYF. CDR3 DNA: TGTGCCAGTCGGACTAGCGGACCTTACGAGCAGTACTTC.

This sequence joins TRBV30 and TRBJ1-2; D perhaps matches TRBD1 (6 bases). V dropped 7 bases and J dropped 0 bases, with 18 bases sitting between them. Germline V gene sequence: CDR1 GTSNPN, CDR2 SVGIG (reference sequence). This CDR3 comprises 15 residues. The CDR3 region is CAFSGTLLSNYGYTF. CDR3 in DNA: TGTGCCTTTAGCGGGACACTCCTTTCTAACTATGGCTACACCTTC.

CDR3 protein: CASSTRDRDGNSPLHF. The CDR3 DNA follows: TGCGCCAGCAGCACCCGGGACAGGGACGGTAATTCACCCCTCCACTTT. V and J are TRBV5-1 and TRBJ1-6; 9 bases align to TRBD1. The CDR3 is made up of 16 amino acids. Germline V CDR1 and CDR2: SGHRS, YFSETQ. After removal of 4 bases from V and 6 bases from J, the junction contained 8 bases not matched to a gene.

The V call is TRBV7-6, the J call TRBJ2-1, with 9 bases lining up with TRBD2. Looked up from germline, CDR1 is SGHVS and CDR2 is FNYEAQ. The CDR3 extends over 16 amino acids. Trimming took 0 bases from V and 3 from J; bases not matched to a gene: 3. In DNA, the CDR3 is TGTGCCAGCAGCTTAGCCACTAGCGGGCACTACAATGAGCAGTTCTTC. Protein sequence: CASSLATSGHYNEQFF.

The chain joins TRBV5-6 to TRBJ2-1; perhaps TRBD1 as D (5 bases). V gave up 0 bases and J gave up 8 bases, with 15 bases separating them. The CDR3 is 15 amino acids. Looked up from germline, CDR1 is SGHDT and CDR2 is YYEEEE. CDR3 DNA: TGTGCCAGCAGCTTGGCTAGGGGTAGGGTGGATGAGCAGTTCTTC. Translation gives CASSLARGRVDEQFF. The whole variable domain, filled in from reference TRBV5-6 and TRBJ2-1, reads DAGVTQSPTHLIKTRGQQVTLRCSPKSGHDTVSWYQQALGQGPQFIFQYYEEEERQRGNFPDRFSGHQFPNYSSELNVNALLLGDSALYLCASSLARGRVDEQFFGPGTRLTVL.

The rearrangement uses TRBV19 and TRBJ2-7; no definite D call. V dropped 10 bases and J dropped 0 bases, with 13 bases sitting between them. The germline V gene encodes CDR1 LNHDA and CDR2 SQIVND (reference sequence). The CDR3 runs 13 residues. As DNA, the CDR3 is TGTGCCACTTCCGAGGTGAGCTCCTACGAGCAGTACTTC. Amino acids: CATSEVSSYEQYF. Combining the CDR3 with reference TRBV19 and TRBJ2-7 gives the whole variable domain DGGITQSPKYLFRKEGQNVTLSCEQNLNHDAMYWYRQDPGQGLRLIYYSQIVNDFQKGDIAEGYSVSREKKESFPLTVTSAQKNPTAFYLCATSEVSSYEQYFGPGTRLTVT.

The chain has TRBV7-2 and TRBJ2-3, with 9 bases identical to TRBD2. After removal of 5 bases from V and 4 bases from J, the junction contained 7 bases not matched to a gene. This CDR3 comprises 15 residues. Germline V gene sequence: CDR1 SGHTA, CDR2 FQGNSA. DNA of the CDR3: TGTGCCAGCAGCCTTAGCGGGGGCCCGGCAGATACGCAGTATTTT. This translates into CASSLSGGPADTQYF.

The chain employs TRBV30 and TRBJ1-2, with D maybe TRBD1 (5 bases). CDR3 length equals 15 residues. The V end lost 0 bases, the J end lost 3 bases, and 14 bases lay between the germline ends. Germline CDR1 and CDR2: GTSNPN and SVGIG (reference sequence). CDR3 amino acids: CAWSVGSGRDYGYTF. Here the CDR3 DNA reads TGTGCCTGGAGTGTAGGATCAGGGAGGGACTATGGCTACACCTTC.

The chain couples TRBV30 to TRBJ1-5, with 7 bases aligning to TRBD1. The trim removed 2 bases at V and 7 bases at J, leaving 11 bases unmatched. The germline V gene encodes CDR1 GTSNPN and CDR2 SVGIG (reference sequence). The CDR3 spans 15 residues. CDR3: CAWSPPDRDGQPQHF. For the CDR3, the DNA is TGTGCCTGGAGTCCGCCTGACAGGGACGGACAGCCCCAGCATTTT. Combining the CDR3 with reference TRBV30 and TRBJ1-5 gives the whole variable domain SQTIHQWPATLVQPVGSPLSLECTVEGTSNPNLYWYRQAAGRGLQLLFYSVGIGQISSEVPQNLSASRPQDRQFILSSKKLLLSDSGFYLCAWSPPDRDGQPQHFGDGTRLSIL.

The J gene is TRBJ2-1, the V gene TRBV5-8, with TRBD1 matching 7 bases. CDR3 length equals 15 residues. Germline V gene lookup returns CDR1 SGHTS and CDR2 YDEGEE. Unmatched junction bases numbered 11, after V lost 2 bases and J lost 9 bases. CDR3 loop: CASSLGNRGTGEQFF. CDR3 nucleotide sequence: TGTGCCAGCAGCTTAGGGAACAGGGGAACGGGTGAGCAGTTCTTC. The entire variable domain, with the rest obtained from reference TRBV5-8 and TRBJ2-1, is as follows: EAGVTQSPTHLIKTRGQQATLRCSPISGHTSVYWYQQALGLGLQFLLWYDEGEERNRGNFPPRFSGRQFPNYSSELNVNALELEDSALYLCASSLGNRGTGEQFFGPGTRLTVL.

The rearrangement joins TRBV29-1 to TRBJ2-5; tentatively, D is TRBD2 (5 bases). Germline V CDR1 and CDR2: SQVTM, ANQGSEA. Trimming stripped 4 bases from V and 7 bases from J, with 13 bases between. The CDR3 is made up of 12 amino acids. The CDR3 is CSVVPGSGTQYF. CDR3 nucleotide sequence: TGCAGCGTTGTCCCGGGATCCGGGACCCAGTACTTC.

In DNA, the CDR3 is TGCGCCAGCAGTGATGGACTAGCGGGTGGAAGTGAGCAGTTCTTC. It is translated as CASSDGLAGGSEQFF. The gene calls are TRBV10-1 and TRBJ2-1, with 11 bases identical to TRBD2. The junction had 7 bases not matched to a gene; V was cut back by 3 bases and J by 9 bases. CDR1 WNHNN and CDR2 SYGVQD come from the germline V gene (reference sequence). The CDR3 has 15 amino acids.

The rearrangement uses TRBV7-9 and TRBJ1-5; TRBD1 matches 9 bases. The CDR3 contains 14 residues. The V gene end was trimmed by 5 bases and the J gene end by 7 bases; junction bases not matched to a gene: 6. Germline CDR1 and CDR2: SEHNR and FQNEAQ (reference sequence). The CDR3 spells CASSRPGTGQPQHF. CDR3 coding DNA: TGTGCCAGCAGCCGACCCGGGACAGGGCAGCCCCAGCATTTT. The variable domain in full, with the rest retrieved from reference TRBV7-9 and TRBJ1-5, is DTGVSQNPRHKITKRGQNVTFRCDPISEHNRLYWYRQTLGQGPEFLTYFQNEAQLEKSRLLSDRFSAERPKGSFSTLEIQRTEQGDSAMYLCASSRPGTGQPQHFGDGTRLSIL.

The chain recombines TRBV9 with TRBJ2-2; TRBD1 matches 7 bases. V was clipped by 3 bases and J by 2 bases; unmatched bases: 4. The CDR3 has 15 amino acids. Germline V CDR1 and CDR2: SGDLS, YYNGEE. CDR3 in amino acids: CASSEGQKNTGELFF. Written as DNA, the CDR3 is TGTGCCAGCAGCGAGGGACAGAAAAACACCGGGGAGCTGTTTTTT.

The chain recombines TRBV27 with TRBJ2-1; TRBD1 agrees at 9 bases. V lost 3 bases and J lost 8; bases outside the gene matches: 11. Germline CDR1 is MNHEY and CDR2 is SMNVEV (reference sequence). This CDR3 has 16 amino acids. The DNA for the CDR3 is TGTGCCAGCAGTTTTCAGACCGGGACAGGGATCGATGAGCAGTTCTTC. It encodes CASSFQTGTGIDEQFF.

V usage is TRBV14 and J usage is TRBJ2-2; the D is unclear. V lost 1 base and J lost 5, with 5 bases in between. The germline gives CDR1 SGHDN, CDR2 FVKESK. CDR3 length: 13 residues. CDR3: CASSQVYTGELFF. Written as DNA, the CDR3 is TGTGCCAGCAGCCAAGTCTATACCGGGGAGCTGTTTTTT.